These T cell receptor beta chains were read from a single sample in a study of preoperative IRX-2 immunotherapy in early breast cancer. Clones were sequenced by immunoSEQ multiplex PCR, and TCRdb holds only the in-frame ones, with some missing. The sample carries 10,000 to 15,000 clones, roughly 90% recorded once. Sampling was carried out from a patient treated with IRX-2 immunotherapy. These receptors all come from a human donor with breast cancer. Both conserved end residues are part of each CDR3. Fields, in order: V gene, clone size, D gene, J gene, CDR3 protein, CDR3 DNA. D genes are given only for firm matches. Clone sizes are given selectively: once, few, many, or a class where the clone is expanded.

v_call: TRBV5-4
clone_size: .
d_call: TRBD1
j_call: TRBJ2-1
cdr3_aa: CASSAYRGMGQGLNEQFF
cdr3_nt: TGTGCCAGCAGCGCATATAGGGGGATGGGACAGGGCCTCAATGAGCAGTTCTTC

v_call: TRBV7-9
clone_size: .
d_call: TRBD1
j_call: TRBJ1-1
cdr3_aa: CASSLGQGAIMNTEAFF
cdr3_nt: TGTGCCAGCAGCTTAGGACAGGGGGCGATCATGAACACTGAAGCTTTCTTT

v_call: TRBV4-2
clone_size: .
d_call: .
j_call: TRBJ1-5
cdr3_aa: CASSQDQGYSNQPQHF
cdr3_nt: TGTGCCAGCAGCCAAGATCAAGGATATAGCAATCAGCCCCAGCATTTT

v_call: TRBV2
clone_size: .
d_call: .
j_call: TRBJ1-1
cdr3_aa: CATPRGVNTEAFF
cdr3_nt: TGTGCCACCCCCCGGGGGGTGAACACTGAAGCTTTCTTT

v_call: TRBV5-1
clone_size: .
d_call: .
j_call: TRBJ1-5
cdr3_aa: CASSFGTSPFQPQHF
cdr3_nt: TGCGCCAGCAGCTTTGGGACCTCACCCTTTCAGCCCCAGCATTTT

v_call: TRBV28
clone_size: .
d_call: .
j_call: TRBJ1-5
cdr3_aa: CASRSTEALQPQHF
cdr3_nt: TGTGCCAGCAGATCGACGGAGGCGCTTCAGCCCCAGCATTTT

v_call: TRBV7-9
clone_size: .
d_call: TRBD1
j_call: TRBJ1-2
cdr3_aa: CASSLARTGRDYGYTF
cdr3_nt: TGTGCCAGCAGCTTAGCTCGGACAGGCCGGGACTATGGCTACACCTTC

v_call: TRBV6-6
clone_size: .
d_call: .
j_call: TRBJ1-2
cdr3_aa: CASSYSKQGANYGYTF
cdr3_nt: TGTGCCAGCAGTTACTCGAAACAGGGAGCTAACTATGGCTACACCTTC

v_call: TRBV6-1
clone_size: .
d_call: TRBD2
j_call: TRBJ2-4
cdr3_aa: CASRLAGNIQYF
cdr3_nt: TGTGCCAGCAGACTAGCGGGAAACATTCAGTACTTC

v_call: TRBV18
clone_size: .
d_call: .
j_call: TRBJ1-4
cdr3_aa: CASSPRRQEGEKLFF
cdr3_nt: TGTGCCAGCTCACCTCGGAGACAGGAGGGTGAAAAACTGTTTTTT

v_call: TRBV6-1
clone_size: .
d_call: .
j_call: TRBJ2-3
cdr3_aa: CASRTNSLGTDTQYF
cdr3_nt: TGTGCCAGCAGGACTAACTCCCTAGGCACAGATACGCAGTATTTT

v_call: TRBV4-2
clone_size: .
d_call: TRBD1
j_call: TRBJ1-1
cdr3_aa: CASSQGTGVDTEAFF
cdr3_nt: TGTGCCAGCAGCCAAGGGACAGGGGTTGACACTGAAGCTTTCTTT

v_call: TRBV6-5
clone_size: .
d_call: .
j_call: TRBJ1-6
cdr3_aa: CASSPRTDSWSPLHF
cdr3_nt: TGTGCCAGCAGTCCCAGGACAGACAGTTGGTCACCCCTCCACTTT

v_call: TRBV7-2
clone_size: few
d_call: TRBD1
j_call: TRBJ1-2
cdr3_aa: CASSLGQGVAGYGYTF
cdr3_nt: TGTGCCAGCAGCTTAGGACAGGGGGTTGCTGGCTATGGCTACACCTTC

v_call: TRBV14
clone_size: .
d_call: TRBD1
j_call: TRBJ2-1
cdr3_aa: CASSQVGQGSYNEQFF
cdr3_nt: TGTGCCAGCAGCCAAGTGGGACAGGGCTCCTACAATGAGCAGTTCTTC

v_call: TRBV7-2
clone_size: .
d_call: TRBD1
j_call: TRBJ1-6
cdr3_aa: CASSLAWDSLGTLHF
cdr3_nt: TGTGCCAGCAGCTTAGCCTGGGACAGCCTTGGAACCCTCCACTTT

v_call: TRBV7-9
clone_size: .
d_call: .
j_call: TRBJ1-2
cdr3_aa: CASSPVRGYTF
cdr3_nt: TGTGCCAGCAGCCCCGTCCGGGGCTACACCTTC

v_call: TRBV19
clone_size: .
d_call: .
j_call: TRBJ2-5
cdr3_aa: CASSSRWDGGDQYF
cdr3_nt: TGTGCCAGTAGTTCCCGCTGGGACGGCGGGGACCAGTACTTC

v_call: TRBV19
clone_size: .
d_call: .
j_call: TRBJ1-1
cdr3_aa: CASSESWGAGEAFF
cdr3_nt: TGTGCCAGTAGTGAGTCTTGGGGGGCAGGTGAAGCTTTCTTT

v_call: TRBV19
clone_size: .
d_call: .
j_call: TRBJ1-4
cdr3_aa: CASSGYGEKLFF
cdr3_nt: TGTGCCAGTAGTGGGTATGGTGAAAAACTGTTTTTT

v_call: TRBV10-3
clone_size: .
d_call: .
j_call: TRBJ2-6
cdr3_aa: CAISEVGSSGANVLTF
cdr3_nt: TGTGCCATCAGTGAAGTCGGAAGCTCTGGGGCCAACGTCCTGACTTTC

v_call: TRBV5-1
clone_size: .
d_call: .
j_call: TRBJ2-4
cdr3_aa: CASSFGGSGIQYF
cdr3_nt: TGCGCCAGCAGCTTCGGGGGTTCGGGCATTCAGTACTTC

v_call: TRBV2
clone_size: .
d_call: TRBD2
j_call: TRBJ2-5
cdr3_aa: CASSEMASGGALETQYF
cdr3_nt: TGTGCCAGCAGTGAAATGGCTAGCGGGGGGGCCTTGGAGACCCAGTACTTC

v_call: TRBV7-3
clone_size: .
d_call: .
j_call: TRBJ2-2
cdr3_aa: CASSSTETTGELFF
cdr3_nt: TGTGCCAGCAGCTCTACAGAGACCACCGGGGAGCTGTTTTTT

v_call: TRBV5-4
clone_size: .
d_call: .
j_call: TRBJ1-4
cdr3_aa: CASSPGLGTANEKLFF
cdr3_nt: TGTGCCAGCAGCCCGGGGTTGGGGACGGCTAATGAAAAACTGTTTTTT

v_call: TRBV5-4
clone_size: .
d_call: .
j_call: TRBJ2-2
cdr3_aa: CASSLWAANTGELFF
cdr3_nt: TGTGCCAGCAGCTTGTGGGCCGCGAACACCGGGGAGCTGTTTTTT

v_call: TRBV19
clone_size: .
d_call: TRBD1
j_call: TRBJ1-5
cdr3_aa: CASSPQGGAQPQHF
cdr3_nt: TGTGCCAGTAGTCCCCAAGGGGGCGCCCAGCCCCAGCATTTT

v_call: TRBV10-1
clone_size: .
d_call: .
j_call: TRBJ2-7
cdr3_aa: CASSIPRRGRCYEQYF
cdr3_nt: TGCGCCAGCAGTATCCCTAGGAGGGGCCGATGTTACGAGCAGTACTTC

v_call: TRBV28
clone_size: .
d_call: TRBD1
j_call: TRBJ1-5
cdr3_aa: CASGGTGWRNQPQHF
cdr3_nt: TGTGCCAGCGGGGGGACAGGTTGGAGGAATCAGCCCCAGCATTTT

v_call: TRBV2
clone_size: .
d_call: .
j_call: TRBJ2-2
cdr3_aa: CASSETRGTGELFF
cdr3_nt: TGTGCCAGCAGTGAAACCCGGGGCACCGGGGAGCTGTTTTTT

v_call: TRBV27
clone_size: .
d_call: .
j_call: TRBJ1-5
cdr3_aa: CASSASGNAGQPQHF
cdr3_nt: TGTGCCAGCAGCGCCTCCGGCAACGCGGGCCAGCCCCAGCATTTT

v_call: TRBV5-1
clone_size: .
d_call: TRBD2
j_call: TRBJ2-1
cdr3_aa: CASSLDLAESSYNEQFF
cdr3_nt: TGCGCCAGCAGCTTGGATCTAGCGGAGAGCTCCTACAATGAGCAGTTCTTC

v_call: TRBV11-2
clone_size: .
d_call: TRBD2
j_call: TRBJ2-1
cdr3_aa: CASSLGLAGGTEQFF
cdr3_nt: TGTGCCAGCAGCTTAGGCCTAGCGGGGGGGACTGAGCAGTTCTTC

v_call: TRBV11-3
clone_size: .
d_call: TRBD1
j_call: TRBJ2-5
cdr3_aa: CASSPGGHFPYQETQYF
cdr3_nt: TGTGCCAGCAGCCCAGGGGGACACTTTCCGTACCAAGAGACCCAGTACTTC

v_call: TRBV5-5
clone_size: .
d_call: .
j_call: TRBJ2-2
cdr3_aa: CASSLNTVSPVVGELFF
cdr3_nt: TGTGCCAGCAGCTTGAATACAGTTTCTCCTGTGGTCGGGGAGCTGTTTTTT

v_call: TRBV9
clone_size: few
d_call: .
j_call: TRBJ2-3
cdr3_aa: CASSVDGDADTQYF
cdr3_nt: TGTGCCAGCAGCGTAGACGGTGATGCAGATACGCAGTATTTT

v_call: TRBV5-8
clone_size: .
d_call: .
j_call: TRBJ2-2
cdr3_aa: CASSSIQGNTGELFF
cdr3_nt: TGTGCCAGCAGCTCGATACAGGGGAACACCGGGGAGCTGTTTTTT

v_call: TRBV7-9
clone_size: .
d_call: TRBD2
j_call: TRBJ2-1
cdr3_aa: CASLRGGSYNEQFF
cdr3_nt: TGTGCCAGCTTGCGGGGGGGTTCCTACAATGAGCAGTTCTTC

v_call: TRBV2
clone_size: .
d_call: .
j_call: TRBJ2-7
cdr3_aa: CASRVNEQYF
cdr3_nt: TGTGCCAGCAGGGTTAACGAGCAGTACTTC